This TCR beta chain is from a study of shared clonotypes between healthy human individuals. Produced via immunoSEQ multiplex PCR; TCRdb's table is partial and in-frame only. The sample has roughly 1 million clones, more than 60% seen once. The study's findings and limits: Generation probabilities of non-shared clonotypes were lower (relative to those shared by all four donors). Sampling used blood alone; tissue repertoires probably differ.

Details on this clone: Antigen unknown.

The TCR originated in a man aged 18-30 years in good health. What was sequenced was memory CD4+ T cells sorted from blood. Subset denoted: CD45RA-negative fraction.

CDR3 protein: CASSVGWGNTEAFF. The CDR3 region has the DNA TGTGCCAGCAGTGTCGGATGGGGAAACACTGAAGCTTTCTTT. The genes are TRBV2 and TRBJ1-1; D ambiguous. The CDR3 has 14 amino acids. Germline V lookup: CDR1 SNHLY, CDR2 FYNNEI. V gave up 4 bases and J gave up 2 bases, with 11 bases separating them.